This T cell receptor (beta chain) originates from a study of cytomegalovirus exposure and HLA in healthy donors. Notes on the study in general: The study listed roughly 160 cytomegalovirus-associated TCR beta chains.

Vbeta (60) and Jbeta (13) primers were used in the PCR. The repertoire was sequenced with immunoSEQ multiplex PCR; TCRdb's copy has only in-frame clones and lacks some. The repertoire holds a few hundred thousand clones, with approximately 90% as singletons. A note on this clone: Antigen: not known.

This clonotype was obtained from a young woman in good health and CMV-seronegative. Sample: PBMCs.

The CDR3 DNA sequence: TGTGCCAGTAGCGCAGGGGATACGCAGTATTTT. Protein product: CASSAGDTQYF. The chain employs TRBV19 and TRBJ2-3, with D possibly being TRBD1 (5 bases). This CDR3 is 11 amino acids long. Germline V gene data show CDR1 as LNHDA and CDR2 as SQIVND (reference sequence). V lost 6 bases and J lost 6, with 7 bases in between.